This TCR beta chain was sequenced in a study of identical twins. TCRdb called the 5' RACE reads again in MiXCR, with one record for every CDR3 protein. This sample has approximately 500,000 distinct CDR3 sequences, with approximately 24% found just once. The V and J ends lost 2 bases and 8 bases, in that order; junction bases with no gene match: 8. The CDR3 has 14 amino acids. The germline V gene has CDR1 DFQATT and CDR2 SNEGSKA (reference sequence). These data were also reused for a study on T cells expressing NK-cell markers.

The TCR comes from a woman aged 18-29 years in good health. The rearrangement joins TRBV20-1 to TRBJ2-1; 8 bases are a match to TRBD2. The material sequenced was CD4+ T cells sorted from blood. The CDR3 reads CSARSPAGDDEQFF. As DNA, the CDR3 is TGCAGTGCTAGAAGCCCAGCGGGAGACGATGAGCAGTTCTTC.